These T cell receptor beta chains were read from a single sample in a study of PD-1 blockade in classical Hodgkin lymphoma. Assay used: immunoSEQ multiplex PCR; TCRdb lists only in-frame clones, some missing. Among 20,000 to 30,000 clones listed, more than 65% were seen once. This material consisted of peripheral blood mononuclear cells (PBMCs), taken at baseline. These receptor sequences come from a human donor with classical Hodgkin lymphoma. Both conserved end residues are part of each CDR3. A D gene is named only where the DNA matches it firmly. Size tells how often a clone was seen (once, few, many) or the class of an expanded clone, and some rows leave it out.

once	TRBV6-5	.	TRBJ2-7	TGTGCCAGCAGTTACACGAACGAGCAGTACTTC	CASSYTNEQYF
.	TRBV9	.	TRBJ2-3	TGTGCCAGCAGCGTAGGGTCTACACGCACAGATACGCAGTATTTT	CASSVGSTRTDTQYF
once	TRBV21-1	.	TRBJ2-1	TGTGCCAGCAGCGCCATTGGCGGGTGGAGCGGCTCCTACAATGAGCAGTTCTTC	CASSAIGGWSGSYNEQFF
.	TRBV4-2	.	TRBJ2-1	TGTGCCAGCAGCGGGTGGGACGTATACAATGAGCAGTTCTTC	CASSGWDVYNEQFF
.	TRBV27	.	TRBJ2-1	TGTGCCAGCAGTCTCACCCCGGGGGAGGGGGGGCTCAATGAGCAGTTCTTC	CASSLTPGEGGLNEQFF
.	TRBV5-4	TRBD2	TRBJ2-7	TGTGCCAGCAGCGAAGGGCGACTAGCGACCAGTTACGAGCAGTACTTC	CASSEGRLATSYEQYF
few	TRBV18	.	TRBJ2-2	TGTGCCAGCTCACCCGCTAGCTTGAACACCGGGGAGCTGTTTTTT	CASSPASLNTGELFF
few	TRBV15	TRBD1	TRBJ1-1	TGTGCCACCAGCAGATCAACAGGGGGCTACCAAGCTTTCTTT	CATSRSTGGYQAFF
.	TRBV29-1	.	TRBJ1-4	TGCAGCGTTGACGGACAGCGTGGGAATGAAAAACTGTTTTTT	CSVDGQRGNEKLFF
few	TRBV4-1	.	TRBJ1-6	TGCGCCAGCAGCCAAGATACTGGGGGTGCTGATTCACCCCTCCACTTT	CASSQDTGGADSPLHF